The source of this TCR beta chain is a study of blood T cell repertoires in COVID-19. Study summary: The United States, Italy and Spain were the sources of the acute and convalescent COVID-19 samples. Sample material is recorded as cDNA or gDNA derived from T cells, B-cell-depleted T cells, or PBMCs.

As originally analysed: Using reference gene primer amplification, nucleated cell counts were estimated. Data came from immunoSEQ multiplex PCR; TCRdb stores just in-frame clones and leaves some out. That table supplies the V and J calls and clone size; D and trimming were determined from the DNA. The sample records around 360,000 clones, approximately 89% being singletons. Per germline, CDR1 MNHEY and CDR2 SVGEGT. The CDR3 is 14 amino acids. The V end was cut by 3 bases, the J end by 2 bases, with 11 bases between. Seattle patient enrollment occurred during active infection, with longitudinal follow-up thereafter.

The V gene is TRBV6-2 or TRBV6-3, the J gene TRBJ2-7; perhaps TRBD2 as D (6 bases). The material sequenced was peripheral blood. This receptor was obtained from a woman aged 25 to 39 with COVID-19, enrolled during active disease. This CDR3 reads CASSYLAEPYEQYF. The DNA of the CDR3 is TGTGCCAGCAGTTATTTAGCGGAGCCCTACGAGCAGTACTTC.